This T cell receptor beta chain was recorded in a study of blood T cell repertoires in COVID-19. Looking at the study overall: Material from acute and convalescent COVID-19 was sourced from the United States, Italy and Spain. PBMCs, B-cell-depleted T cells, or T cells provided the cDNA or gDNA that made up the material.

Produced via immunoSEQ multiplex PCR; TCRdb's table is partial and in-frame only. The profile shows 120,000 or so clones, around 89% of them singletons. The J segment lost 8 bases and the V segment lost 3 bases, leaving 3 bases of the junction unmatched. Germline V gene sequence: CDR1 KGHSH, CDR2 LQKENI. The CDR3 extends over 12 amino acids. The chain recombines TRBV18 with TRBJ1-1, with 7 bases matching TRBD1. The source material was peripheral blood. The receptor was derived from a human donor in a cohort sampled during active COVID-19. CDR3 protein: CASSPGTAEAFF. The CDR3, as DNA: TGTGCCAGCTCACCGGGGACAGCGGAAGCTTTCTTT.